Listed here are 4 T cell receptor beta chains from one sample, sequenced in a study of OX40 agonist ivuxolimab in advanced cancers. The library was made by the immunoSEQ multiplex PCR assay. Entries here come from immuneACCESS through TCRdb and include only in-frame sequences with V and J called. Some clones fail to appear in such tables; in the studies checked, an unresolved V gene covers under half of the shortfall, and the cause of the remainder is unknown. Within this sample are 99,000 or so clones, with 90% to 95% of them counted one time only. The ten top clones hold roughly 0.26% of the sample. This material consisted of CD4+ or CD8+ T cells sorted from blood, taken in a trial of the OX40 agonist ivuxolimab. The receptors were sampled from an adult with an advanced solid tumor such as melanoma, head and neck, liver or kidney cancer.

The J gene is TRBJ2-1, the V gene TRBV7-3, with D unresolved. The CDR3 is 13 amino acids. Trimming cost V 2 bases and J 9 bases, with 11 bases left between them. Germline V gene lookup returns CDR1 SGHTA and CDR2 FQGTGA. The chain's CDR3 is CASSLLTQTEQFF. The CDR3 DNA reads TGTGCCAGCAGCTTATTGACGCAAACTGAGCAGTTCTTC.

The chain employs TRBV6-1 and TRBJ2-1; 10 nucleotides line up with TRBD2. The V gene's germline CDR1 is MNHNS and CDR2 SASEGT. V dropped 7 bases and J dropped 10; count of bases not matched to a gene: 7. This CDR3 spans 13 amino acids. The CDR3 loop reads CASTGLAALEQFF. The CDR3 nucleotides read TGTGCCAGCACCGGACTAGCGGCCTTAGAGCAGTTCTTC.

The chain recombines TRBV14 with TRBJ2-2; TRBD1 is a possible D gene (6 bases). V shed 4 bases and J shed 6 bases, with 21 bases lying between them. CDR3 length: 17 residues. CDR1 is SGHDN and CDR2 is FVKESK in the germline V gene. In DNA form, the CDR3 reads TGTGCCAGCAGCCCCCTCTCCGGCAGGGGCAAGGCCGGGGAGCTGTTTTTT. This translates into CASSPLSGRGKAGELFF. Full variable domain (remainder filled in from reference TRBV14 and TRBJ2-2): EAGVTQFPSHSVIEKGQTVTLRCDPISGHDNLYWYRRVMGKEIKFLLHFVKESKQDESGMPNNRFLAERTGGTYSTLKVQPAELEDSGVYFCASSPLSGRGKAGELFFGEGSRLTVL.

The V gene is TRBV5-7, the J gene TRBJ2-1; the match to TRBD2 covers 7 bases. TRBV5-7 is an ORF; its function is uncertain. J gave up 6 bases and V 0 bases, and 6 bases lay outside the gene matches. The CDR3 is made up of 15 amino acids. In nucleotides, the CDR3 is TGTGCCAGCAGCTTGGTTTGGACTAGAGTCAATGAGCAGTTCTTC. It codes for CASSLVWTRVNEQFF.